Following are 3 T cell receptor beta chains from one sample sequenced in a study of radiation and T cells in renal cell carcinoma. Documented time point: blood 4 weeks post-SBRT, at nephrectomy. Treatment: 15 Gy SBRT to primary tumor, nephrectomy 4 weeks later. Clones were read by immunoSEQ multiplex PCR, and TCRdb kept only the in-frame ones, dropping some. The sample gives some 44,000 clones, around four fifths of which show up once; 27% is in the top ten. The sample consisted of blood, taken from a patient whose treatment included radiotherapy and nephrectomy. These receptors were obtained from a woman in her seventies with renal cell carcinoma.

The V gene is TRBV4-1, the J gene TRBJ1-2, with 7 nucleotides matching TRBD1. CDR1 MGHRA and CDR2 YSYEKL come from the germline V gene. The CDR3 is made up of 15 amino acids. V gave up 1 base and J gave up 3 bases; unmatched junction bases: 5. The CDR3 coding sequence is TGCGCCAGCAGCCAAGGGAGGGGGCGGGACTATGGCTACACCTTC. It translates to CASSQGRGRDYGYTF.

The chain couples TRBV21-1 to TRBJ1-5. TRBV21-1 is deemed a pseudogene. This CDR3 comprises 17 residues. In DNA, the CDR3 is TGTGCCAGCAGCACCCCGGGGGCCTTGGGGGGCAATCAGCCCCAGCATTTT. It specifies CASSTPGALGGNQPQHF.

This clone showed up just once. This chain links TRBV27 with TRBJ2-7; 8 positions match TRBD1. V gave up 5 bases and J gave up 2 bases; unmatched junction bases: 2. From germline, CDR1 is MNHEY and CDR2 SMNVEV (reference sequence). The CDR3 extends over 13 amino acids. CDR3: CASSDRGAYEQYF. The CDR3 region has the DNA TGTGCCAGCAGTGACAGGGGTGCCTACGAGCAGTACTTC.